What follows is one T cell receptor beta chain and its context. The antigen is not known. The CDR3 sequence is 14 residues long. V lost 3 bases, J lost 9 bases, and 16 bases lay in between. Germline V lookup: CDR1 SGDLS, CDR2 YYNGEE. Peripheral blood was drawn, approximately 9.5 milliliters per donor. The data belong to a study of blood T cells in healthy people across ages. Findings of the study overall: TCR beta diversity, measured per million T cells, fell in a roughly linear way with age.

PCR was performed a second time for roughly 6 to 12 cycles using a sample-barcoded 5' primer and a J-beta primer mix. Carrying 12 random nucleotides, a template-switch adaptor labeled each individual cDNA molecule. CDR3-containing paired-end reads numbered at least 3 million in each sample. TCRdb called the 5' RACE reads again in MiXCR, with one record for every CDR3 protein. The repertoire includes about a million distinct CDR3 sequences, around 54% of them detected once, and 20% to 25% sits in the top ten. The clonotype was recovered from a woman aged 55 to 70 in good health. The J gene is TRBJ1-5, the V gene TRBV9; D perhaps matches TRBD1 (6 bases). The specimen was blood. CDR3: CASSADGGRGPQHF. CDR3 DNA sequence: TGTGCCAGCAGCGCCGACGGGGGGCGAGGGCCCCAGCATTTT.